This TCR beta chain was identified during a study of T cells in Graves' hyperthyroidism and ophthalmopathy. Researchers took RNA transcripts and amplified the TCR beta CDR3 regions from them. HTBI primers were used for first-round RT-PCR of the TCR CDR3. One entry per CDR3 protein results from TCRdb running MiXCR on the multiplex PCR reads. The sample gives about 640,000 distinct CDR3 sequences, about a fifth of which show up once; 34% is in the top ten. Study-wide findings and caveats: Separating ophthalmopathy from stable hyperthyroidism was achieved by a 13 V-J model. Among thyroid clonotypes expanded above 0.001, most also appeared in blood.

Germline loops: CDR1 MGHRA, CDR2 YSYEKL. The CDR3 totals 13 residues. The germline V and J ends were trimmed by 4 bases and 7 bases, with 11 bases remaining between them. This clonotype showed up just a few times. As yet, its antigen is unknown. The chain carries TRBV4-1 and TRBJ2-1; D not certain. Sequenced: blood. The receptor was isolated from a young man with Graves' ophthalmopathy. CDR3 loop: CASSPLGVNEQFF. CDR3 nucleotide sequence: TGCGCCAGCAGCCCCCTTGGTGTTAATGAGCAGTTCTTC.